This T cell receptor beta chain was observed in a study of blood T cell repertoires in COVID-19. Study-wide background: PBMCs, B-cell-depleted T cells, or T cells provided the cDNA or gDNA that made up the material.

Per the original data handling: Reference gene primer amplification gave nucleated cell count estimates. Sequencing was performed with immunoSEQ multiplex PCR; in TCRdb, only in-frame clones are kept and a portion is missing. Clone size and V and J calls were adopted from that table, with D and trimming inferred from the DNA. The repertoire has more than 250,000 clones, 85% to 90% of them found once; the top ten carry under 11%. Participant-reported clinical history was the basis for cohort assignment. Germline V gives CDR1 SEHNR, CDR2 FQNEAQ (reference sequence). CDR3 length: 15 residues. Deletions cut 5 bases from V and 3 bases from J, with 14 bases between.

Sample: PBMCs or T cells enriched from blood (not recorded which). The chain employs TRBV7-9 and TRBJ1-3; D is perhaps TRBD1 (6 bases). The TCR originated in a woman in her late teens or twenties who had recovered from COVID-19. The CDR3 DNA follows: TGTGCCAGCAGCCTCGTGGGGGCCGGTGGAAACACCATATATTTT. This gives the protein CASSLVGAGGNTIYF. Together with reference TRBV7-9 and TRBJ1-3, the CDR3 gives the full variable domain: DTGVSQNPRHKITKRGQNVTFRCDPISEHNRLYWYRQTLGQGPEFLTYFQNEAQLEKSRLLSDRFSAERPKGSFSTLEIQRTEQGDSAMYLCASSLVGAGGNTIYFGEGSWLTVV.